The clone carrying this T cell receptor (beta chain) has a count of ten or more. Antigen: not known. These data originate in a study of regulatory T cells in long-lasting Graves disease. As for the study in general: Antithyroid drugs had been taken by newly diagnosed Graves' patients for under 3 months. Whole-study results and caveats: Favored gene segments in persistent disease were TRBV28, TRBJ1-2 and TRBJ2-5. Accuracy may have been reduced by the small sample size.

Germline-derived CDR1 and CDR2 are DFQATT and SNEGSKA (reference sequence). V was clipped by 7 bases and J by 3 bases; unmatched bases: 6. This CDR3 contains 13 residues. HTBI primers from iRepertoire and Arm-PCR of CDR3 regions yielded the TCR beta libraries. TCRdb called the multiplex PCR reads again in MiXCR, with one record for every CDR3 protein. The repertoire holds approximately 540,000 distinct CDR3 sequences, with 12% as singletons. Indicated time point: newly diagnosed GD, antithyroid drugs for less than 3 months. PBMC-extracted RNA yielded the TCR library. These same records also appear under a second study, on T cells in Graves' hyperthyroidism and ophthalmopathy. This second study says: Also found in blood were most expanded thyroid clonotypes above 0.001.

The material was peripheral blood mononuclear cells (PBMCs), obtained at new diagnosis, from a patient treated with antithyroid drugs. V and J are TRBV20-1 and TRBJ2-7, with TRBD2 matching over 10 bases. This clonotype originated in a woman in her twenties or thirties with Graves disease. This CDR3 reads CSVLAGAGYEQYF. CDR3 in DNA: TGCAGTGTTCTAGCGGGAGCTGGCTACGAGCAGTACTTC.